The entry below gives a single TCR beta chain sequence along with its context. Its antigen has not been determined. Base qualities are missing; no much larger clone stands one base away. These data originate in a study of OX40 agonist ivuxolimab in advanced cancers. Describing the broader study: Ivuxolimab was a fully human IgG2 agonistic monoclonal antibody targeting the costimulatory receptor OX40 (CD134). Intravenous ivuxolimab was administered to patients every 2 weeks at six dose levels: 0.01, 0.1, 0.3, 1.5, 3 and 10 mg/kg. Of the approximately 50 dose-escalation patients, hepatocellular carcinoma was present in approximately 20, melanoma in approximately 15, renal cell carcinoma in 9 and head and neck cancer in 9. In the dose-escalation cohort, approximately 83% of patients were male, and the mean age was roughly 60 years with a range of roughly 20 to 80. Patients were allowed to have had prior anti-PD-1, anti-PD-L1 or anti-CTLA-4 therapy, and around 40% of the dose-escalation patients had previously received checkpoint inhibitors. Three dose-escalation patients achieved partial responses, one with hepatocellular carcinoma and two with cutaneous melanoma. The point of sequencing TCRbeta in the periphery was to test whether ivuxolimab changed TCR sequence diversity and drove clonal T-cell expansion. The monotherapy dose-escalation portion (N of about 50 patients) of the phase I ivuxolimab trial is reported in the paper.

Genomic DNA was isolated from the sorted cells so that the TCRbeta CDR3 region could be sequenced. The immunoSEQ Assay was used to sequence the TCRbeta CDR3 regions. TCRdb retrieved this table from immuneACCESS and kept in-frame rearrangements only. Not all clones are present; in checked studies, unresolved V genes account for under half, and no reason is known for the remainder. This sample comprises 65,000 to 80,000 clones, roughly 90% of them detected only once. The top ten clonotypes cover approximately 0.38% of the sample. Patients with autoimmune disease history or receiving systemic immunosuppression were excluded from the trial. Peripheral blood for TCR sequencing was drawn from every dose cohort at baseline, at cycle 4 day 1 and at cycle 7 day 1. Samples came from an open-label, multicenter, first-in-human phase I dose-escalation trial of ivuxolimab. Adults with locally advanced or metastatic melanoma, renal cell, hepatocellular, or head and neck squamous cell carcinoma were enrolled in the trial. Before TCR sequencing, CD4+ and CD8+ T cells were separately sorted from peripheral blood.

What the authors observed across the whole study: The antigen specificity of the clonally expanded peripheral T cells was not determined. After ivuxolimab, more expanded clones were found on average in CD8+ T cells than in CD4+ T cells. Clonal expansion of both CD4+ and CD8+ blood T cells was observed from baseline to week 6 at doses 0.1 to 3.0 mg/kg. Low levels of normalized T-cell clonal expansion were also seen in some patients who did not respond. Partial responders in the 0.1-3.0 mg/kg groups had among the lowest normalized peripheral clonal expansion, especially among CD8+ T cells.

The CDR3 covers 15 residues, taking in both the cysteine and the phenylalanine. The read is trimmed to its CDR3 DNA, 45 bases read in frame from base 1. CDR1 and CDR2 are drawn from the germline V gene: MDHEN, SYDVKM. V sheds 4 bases and J sheds 5 bases, leaving 14 bases between their ends. The chain is encoded by TRBV28 joined to TRBJ2-2; a weak D assignment points to TRBD1 (6 bases agree). The TCR was taken from an adult with an advanced solid tumor such as melanoma, head and neck, liver or kidney cancer. The sample was CD4+ or CD8+ T cells sorted from blood, taken in a trial of the OX40 agonist ivuxolimab. The CDR3 region has the sequence CASSSPPDRTGELFF. The DNA is TGTGCCAGCAGTTCCCCCCCCGACAGGACCGGGGAGCTGTTTTTT.